This T cell receptor beta chain was obtained from a study of identical twins' blood T cells. Study overall: Approximately 50 million reads covered roughly six alpha-chain and roughly six beta-chain libraries. Findings and caveats of the study: Top TCRbeta clonotypes were shared more with twin than unrelated donors. Shared CDR3 clonotype counts tracked mainly the product of cloneset sizes.

Looked up from germline, CDR1 is DFQATT and CDR2 is SNEGSKA (reference sequence). V lost 2 bases and J lost 4, with 8 bases in between. The CDR3 totals 13 residues. As regards this clonotype: Its antigen is unidentified.

Both ends of each TCR cDNA library bore sample-specific barcodes. TCRdb independently ran MiXCR on the 5' RACE reads; one entry per CDR3 protein. The sample includes roughly 380,000 distinct CDR3 sequences, under 30% seen only once; the top ten take roughly 5.5%. The chain couples TRBV20-1 to TRBJ2-2; no reliable D call. The receptor was isolated from a woman aged 18-55 years in good health. Sequenced sample: PBMCs. CDR3 region: CSARIQSTGELFF. The CDR3 nucleotides are TGCAGTGCTAGAATACAGAGCACCGGGGAGCTGTTTTTT.